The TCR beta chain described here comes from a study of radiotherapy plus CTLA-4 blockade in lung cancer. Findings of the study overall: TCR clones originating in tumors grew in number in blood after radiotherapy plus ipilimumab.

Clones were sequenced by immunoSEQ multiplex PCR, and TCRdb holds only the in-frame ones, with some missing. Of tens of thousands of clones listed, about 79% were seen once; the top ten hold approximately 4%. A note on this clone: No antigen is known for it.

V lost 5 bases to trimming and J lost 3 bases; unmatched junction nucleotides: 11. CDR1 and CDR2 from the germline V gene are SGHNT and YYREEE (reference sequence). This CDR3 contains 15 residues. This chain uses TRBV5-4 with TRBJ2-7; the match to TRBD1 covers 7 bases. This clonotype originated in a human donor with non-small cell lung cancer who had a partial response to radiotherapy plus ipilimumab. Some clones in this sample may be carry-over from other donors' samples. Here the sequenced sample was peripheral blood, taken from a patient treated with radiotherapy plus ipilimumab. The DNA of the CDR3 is TGTGCCAGCAGGGCTGGGACAGACCTATACTACGAGCAGTACTTC. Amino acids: CASRAGTDLYYEQYF.